A single sample is the source of the 10 T cell receptor beta chains below, sequenced in a study of shared T cell receptors in the human thymus. TCRdb keeps only in-frame clones here, not all; method: immunoSEQ multiplex PCR. The table has approximately 660,000 clones, around 87% seen once. These data also formed part of another study, on human thymus T cells.

The sequenced sample consisted of thymocytes. These receptors came from a boy in the first two years of life with a congenital heart defect.

The chain joins TRBV5-1 to TRBJ2-1; 11 bases are a match to TRBD2. The CDR3 totals 16 residues. Germline V gives CDR1 SGHRS, CDR2 YFSETQ. V trimming: 3 bases; J trimming: 4 bases; junction bases outside the gene matches: 6. CDR3 DNA: TGCGCCAGCAGCTCCTACCTAGCGGGGGGTTACAATGAGCAGTTCTTC. It yields the protein CASSSYLAGGYNEQFF.

Here the CDR3 reads CASSLGQGFSGTEAFF. For the CDR3, the DNA is TGTGCCAGCAGCTTGGGACAGGGTTTTTCGGGCACTGAAGCTTTCTTT. V usage is TRBV7-9 and J usage is TRBJ1-1; 9 bases line up with TRBD1. The ends lost 3 bases at V and 4 bases at J; junction bases unmatched: 9. Germline V gene data show CDR1 as SEHNR and CDR2 as FQNEAQ (reference sequence). The CDR3 runs 16 residues.

The V and J genes are TRBV7-9 and TRBJ2-6; 7 nucleotides align to TRBD2. The CDR3 sequence is 14 residues long. The V segment lost 7 bases and the J segment 8 bases; nucleotides outside the gene matches: 8. The germline CDR1 and CDR2 sequences are SEHNR and FQNEAQ (reference sequence). The DNA of the CDR3 is TGTGCCAGCATCCCCTGGGGAGGGACCAACGTCCTGACTTTC. It codes for CASIPWGGTNVLTF.

This rearrangement joins TRBV7-2 to TRBJ2-7; D not certain. V gave up 1 base and J gave up 5 bases, with 15 bases separating them. From germline, CDR1 is SGHTA and CDR2 FQGNSA. The CDR3 consists of 15 residues. The CDR3 DNA is TGTGCCAGCAGCTTAGGGTCTTGGCGGTACCACGAGCAGTACTTC. Amino acids: CASSLGSWRYHEQYF.

V and J are TRBV27 and TRBJ2-7; 12 bases are a match to TRBD2. The CDR3 sequence is 16 residues long. V was pared by 5 bases and J by 5 bases, with 10 bases of the junction left unmatched. Germline CDR1 reads MNHEY; CDR2 reads SMNVEV (reference sequence). CDR3 region: CASSPSTSGRFDEQYF. DNA for the CDR3: TGTGCCAGCAGTCCCTCGACTAGCGGGAGATTCGACGAGCAGTACTTC.

The chain joins TRBV11-3 to TRBJ2-1; 8 positions match TRBD1. The CDR3 consists of 16 residues. Per the germline V gene, CDR1 is SGHNT and CDR2 is YENEEA. Unmatched junction bases numbered 17, after V lost 5 bases and J lost 11 bases. The CDR3 protein is CASSPRWDRTGPKQFF. The CDR3 nucleotides read TGTGCCAGCAGCCCCCGCTGGGACAGGACGGGTCCGAAGCAGTTCTTC. Full variable domain (remainder filled in from reference TRBV11-3 and TRBJ2-1): EAGVVQSPRYKIIEKKQPVAFWCNPISGHNTLYWYLQNLGQGPELLIRYENEEAVDDSQLPKDRFSAERLKGVDSTLKIQPAELGDSAVYLCASSPRWDRTGPKQFFGPGTRLTVL.

V and J are TRBV6-1 and TRBJ2-7; weak D call: TRBD1 (6 bases). The CDR3 totals 14 residues. Germline V gene sequence: CDR1 MNHNS, CDR2 SASEGT. The ends were cut back, 7 bases at V and 2 bases at J, with 15 bases in the middle. The CDR3, as DNA: TGTGCCAGCAATTACCGGGACACACCCTACGAGCAGTACTTC. Translating it yields CASNYRDTPYEQYF.

The V gene is TRBV28, the J gene TRBJ2-1, with TRBD2 matching over 15 bases. The CDR3 runs to 19 residues. Trimming took 1 base from V and 2 from J; bases not matched to a gene: 6. Germline V CDR1 and CDR2: MDHEN, SYDVKM. The CDR3 spells CASSLSWTSGRAAYNEQFF. Here the CDR3 DNA reads TGTGCCAGCAGTTTATCCTGGACTAGCGGGAGGGCCGCCTACAATGAGCAGTTCTTC. The complete variable domain, with remaining parts taken from reference TRBV28 and TRBJ2-1, reads DVKVTQSSRYLVKRTGEKVFLECVQDMDHENMFWYRQDPGLGLRLIYFSYDVKMKEKGDIPEGYSVSREKKERFSLILESASTNQTSMYLCASSLSWTSGRAAYNEQFFGPGTRLTVL.

The chain carries TRBV4-1 and TRBJ2-2; D may be TRBD2 (5 bases). Trimming removed 5 bases from V and 3 bases from J, with 19 bases in between. The CDR3 runs 17 residues. CDR1 is MGHRA and CDR2 is YSYEKL in the germline V gene. In DNA, the CDR3 is TGCGCCAGCAGCGACTCCGTAAGCGGAGGACACACCGGGGAGCTGTTTTTT. Encoded protein: CASSDSVSGGHTGELFF.

V and J are TRBV5-1 and TRBJ1-2; 7 bases fit TRBD1. This CDR3 is 15 amino acids long. CDR1 and CDR2 from the germline V gene are SGHRS and YFSETQ. After removal of 3 bases from V and 4 bases from J, the junction contained 9 bases not matched to a gene. The CDR3 nucleotides are TGCGCCAGCAGCTCCCTGCGAGGGGGCTTCTATGGCTACACCTTC. Translation gives CASSSLRGGFYGYTF.